One sample yielded the 28 T cell receptor beta chains listed below, sequenced in a study of identical twins. TCRdb ran MiXCR on the 5' RACE reads and lists one entry per CDR3 protein. The repertoire holds under 800,000 distinct CDR3 sequences, with 20% to 25% as singletons. The sample also formed part of further work on T cells expressing NK-cell markers.

Input material: PBMCs. Receptors originate from a woman between 18 and 29 years old in good health.

The chain joins TRBV6-2 or TRBV6-3 to TRBJ1-5; 9 bases map to TRBD1. Unmatched junction bases numbered 12, after V lost 3 bases and J lost 0 bases. The CDR3 extends over 19 amino acids. Germline CDR1 and CDR2: MNHEY and SVGEGT. The CDR3: CASSYEFGTGIYSNQPQHF. The CDR3 DNA follows: TGTGCCAGCAGTTATGAATTCGGGACAGGGATTTATAGCAATCAGCCCCAGCATTTT.

This clonotype appeared a few times. The chain carries TRBV6-1 and TRBJ1-1; D is ambiguous. Trimming shortened V by 8 bases and J by 3 bases, and 13 bases separated the two germline ends. This CDR3 is 13 amino acids long. The V gene's germline CDR1 is MNHNS and CDR2 SASEGT. The CDR3 DNA follows: TGTGCCAGCCTCAAGGCCTGGGACACTGAAGCTTTCTTT. This sequence encodes CASLKAWDTEAFF.

This clonotype was detected ten times or more. The chain employs TRBV27 and TRBJ2-1; D gene uncertain. The V end was cut by 2 bases, the J end by 2 bases, with 10 bases between. CDR3 length: 15 residues. CDR1 is MNHEY and CDR2 is SMNVEV in the germline V gene (reference sequence). The CDR3 DNA follows: TGTGCCAGCAGTTTACTTAGACGTACCTACAATGAGCAGTTCTTC. This translates into CASSLLRRTYNEQFF.

For the CDR3, the DNA is TGTGCCAGCAGTGAACAGGGGGAAACCTACGAGCAGTACTTC. Protein sequence: CASSEQGETYEQYF. This chain joins TRBV25-1 and TRBJ2-7; 7 bases map to TRBD1. Germline CDR1 is MGHDK and CDR2 is SYGVNS. After removal of 2 bases from V and 2 bases from J, the junction contained 3 bases not matched to a gene. CDR3 length: 14 amino acids.

This clonotype was seen ten or more times. V gene TRBV3-1 combines with J gene TRBJ1-2; D possibly corresponds to TRBD1 (5 bases). V was cut by 5 bases and J by 4 bases, with 17 bases left in between. Germline V lookup: CDR1 LGHDT, CDR2 YNNKEL (reference sequence). The CDR3 sequence is 15 residues long. The CDR3 nucleotides are TGTGCCAGCAGCAAAGGCAGGGATCATAGCTATGGCTACACCTTC. This translates into CASSKGRDHSYGYTF.

The V call is TRBV20-1, the J call TRBJ2-7, with 11 bases matching TRBD2. The V gene's germline CDR1 is DFQATT and CDR2 SNEGSKA (reference sequence). Losses at the gene ends were 4 bases for V and 4 bases for J; bases not matched to a gene: 9. This CDR3 region has 15 residues. The chain's CDR3 is CSATQSSGRQYEQYF. CDR3 coding DNA: TGCAGTGCTACCCAGTCTAGCGGGAGGCAATACGAGCAGTACTTC.

The chain recombines TRBV5-8 with TRBJ2-1; D is possibly TRBD1 or TRBD2 (5 bases each). Germline V lookup: CDR1 SGHTS, CDR2 YDEGEE. V was shortened by 6 bases and J by 7 bases, with 17 bases between the two germline ends. This CDR3 has 14 residues. CDR3 residues: CASTFSGRKNEQFF. As DNA, the CDR3 is TGTGCCAGCACCTTTTCGGGACGAAAAAATGAGCAGTTCTTC.

The table lists this clonotype with a few counts. The chain carries TRBV27 and TRBJ2-7; 11 nucleotides agree with TRBD1. The CDR3 totals 14 residues. V was pared by 6 bases and J by 2 bases, with 3 bases of the junction left unmatched. Germline V gene lookup returns CDR1 MNHEY and CDR2 SMNVEV (reference sequence). This chain's CDR3 is CASRMGQGAYEQYF. The CDR3 coding sequence is TGTGCCAGCAGGATGGGACAGGGGGCCTACGAGCAGTACTTC.

V gene TRBV20-1 combines with J gene TRBJ2-5; perhaps TRBD2 as D (5 bases). From germline, CDR1 is DFQATT and CDR2 SNEGSKA (reference sequence). The ends were cut back, 2 bases at V and 3 bases at J, with 10 bases in the middle. The CDR3 contains 13 residues. CDR3 coding DNA: TGCAGTGCTAGATGGTGGGGAGAAGAGACCCAGTACTTC. Protein sequence: CSARWWGEETQYF.

The chain uses TRBV6-1 and TRBJ1-1; 8 bases fit TRBD1. With V trimmed by 9 bases and J by 0 bases, 9 bases remained unmatched. This CDR3 contains 15 residues. The germline V gene encodes CDR1 MNHNS and CDR2 SASEGT. CDR3 loop: CASNRQGQVNTEAFF. The CDR3 bases are TGTGCCAGTAACCGACAGGGACAGGTGAACACTGAAGCTTTCTTT.

The table lists this clonotype with many counts. The rearrangement links TRBV20-1 to TRBJ1-2; 8 positions match TRBD1. Germline CDR1 and CDR2: DFQATT and SNEGSKA (reference sequence). CDR3 size: 15 residues. V shed 2 bases, J shed 4 bases, and the junction held 9 bases outside the gene matches. The CDR3 region is CSARRNGQGGYGYTF. CDR3 in DNA: TGCAGTGCTAGACGCAATGGACAGGGCGGCTATGGCTACACCTTC.

The rearrangement links TRBV19 to TRBJ1-1; 7 nucleotides align to TRBD1. Trimming took 6 bases from V and 3 from J; bases not matched to a gene: 10. The CDR3 is 15 residues long. CDR1 and CDR2 (germline): LNHDA, SQIVND (reference sequence). CDR3 sequence reads: CASRAKGAGDTEAFF. The CDR3 DNA is TGTGCCAGTAGAGCGAAGGGGGCGGGGGACACTGAAGCTTTCTTT.

This clonotype has more than one count but fewer than ten. The chain carries TRBV6-1 and TRBJ1-5; D is undetermined. V lost 0 bases and J lost 6, with 12 bases in between. The CDR3 consists of 15 residues. Per germline, CDR1 MNHNS and CDR2 SASEGT. The CDR3 loop reads CASSEAVSAAQPQHF. The CDR3 nucleotides read TGTGCCAGCAGTGAAGCGGTGTCAGCGGCTCAGCCCCAGCATTTT.

This clonotype has only a few counts. The V gene is TRBV12-3 or TRBV12-4, the J gene TRBJ2-3; D ambiguous. Deletions cut 3 bases from V and 1 base from J, with 11 bases between. The CDR3 spans 15 residues. The CDR3 reads CASSFGQLGTDTQYF. Written as DNA, the CDR3 is TGTGCCAGCAGTTTTGGGCAACTGGGCACAGATACGCAGTATTTT.

The gene calls are TRBV27 and TRBJ1-1; D is ambiguous. Trimming shortened V by 1 base and J by 10 bases, and 13 bases separated the two germline ends. Per the germline V gene, CDR1 is MNHEY and CDR2 is SMNVEV (reference sequence). CDR3 length: 13 amino acids. The CDR3 bases are TGTGCCAGCAGTTTATTCCCAAATCTCGCAGCTTTCTTT. Residues: CASSLFPNLAAFF.

V is TRBV20-1 and J is TRBJ2-5, with 15 bases identical to TRBD2. The junction had 4 bases not matched to a gene; V was cut back by 3 bases and J by 2 bases. The germline gives CDR1 DFQATT, CDR2 SNEGSKA (reference sequence). The CDR3 has 16 residues. In nucleotides, the CDR3 is TGCAGTGCTAGGGGGACTAGCGGGAGGACGCAAGAGACCCAGTACTTC. This encodes CSARGTSGRTQETQYF.

The CDR3 region is CASRRVTGGGYGYTF. CDR3 nucleotide sequence: TGTGCCAGCAGACGAGTGACAGGGGGCGGCTATGGCTACACCTTC. This chain joins TRBV27 and TRBJ1-2; 10 positions match TRBD1. Trimming at V came to 6 bases and at J to 4 bases, leaving 8 bases not matched to a gene. The CDR3 spans 15 residues. Germline loops: CDR1 MNHEY, CDR2 SMNVEV (reference sequence).

The V gene is TRBV7-9, the J gene TRBJ2-5; D gene uncertain. CDR1 is SEHNR, CDR2 FQNEAQ, per germline (reference sequence). This CDR3 region has 16 residues. The V end was cut by 3 bases, the J end by 4 bases, with 18 bases between. The CDR3 nucleotides read TGTGCCAGCAGCTTGGCCAGACAAGCGCGCACAGAGACCCAGTACTTC. This translates into CASSLARQARTETQYF.

This clonotype was seen more than once but under ten times. A read error may explain this, as a much larger clone is one base away. The chain combines TRBV20-1 with TRBJ2-5; 13 bases are a match to TRBD2. Germline V gene sequence: CDR1 DFQATT, CDR2 SNEGSKA (reference sequence). The CDR3 contains 18 residues. Here the CDR3 DNA reads TGCTGTGCTAGACAATCACGGACTAGCGGGAGAATCCGAGAGACCCAGTACTTC. Translation: CCARQSRTSGRIRETQYF.

This clonotype was counted a few times. This chain joins TRBV20-1 and TRBJ2-1, with a weak D call TRBD1 (5 bases). The CDR3 has 13 residues. The germline V gene encodes CDR1 DFQATT and CDR2 SNEGSKA (reference sequence). V was cut by 1 base and J by 6 bases, with 10 bases left in between. In DNA, the CDR3 is TGCAGTGCTAGAGTAGGGGTGGGCAATGAGCAGTTCTTC. It encodes CSARVGVGNEQFF.

This chain joins TRBV20-1 and TRBJ2-5; tentatively, D is TRBD1 (6 bases). Looked up from germline, CDR1 is DFQATT and CDR2 is SNEGSKA (reference sequence). This CDR3 spans 14 amino acids. Trimming cost V 3 bases and J 5 bases, with 16 bases left between them. DNA of the CDR3: TGCAGTGCTAGGGCTGGACAGAATGAGGAGACCCAGTACTTC. As protein: CSARAGQNEETQYF.

The chain employs TRBV5-1 and TRBJ1-1, with D maybe TRBD1 (5 bases). The CDR3 runs to 12 residues. The V gene lost 4 bases and the J gene lost 7 bases, with 11 bases spanning the gap. Germline assignment: CDR1 SGHRS and CDR2 YFSETQ. The CDR3 here is CASSRDGREAFF. The CDR3 DNA follows: TGCGCCAGCAGCCGGGACGGTCGTGAAGCTTTCTTT.

The CDR3 coding sequence is TGTGCCAGCGGGACTAGGGAGTACGAGCAGTACTTC. Encoded protein: CASGTREYEQYF. This chain joins TRBV12-3 or TRBV12-4 and TRBJ2-7; 8 bases map to TRBD2. V was pared by 8 bases and J by 4 bases, with 4 bases of the junction left unmatched. The CDR3 totals 12 residues.

The chain has TRBV10-2 and TRBJ2-3, with 8 bases that match TRBD2. Germline trimming cut 6 bases from V and 1 base from J; bases unmatched to any gene: 6. CDR1 is WSHSY, CDR2 SAAADI, per germline. The CDR3 runs 15 residues. The CDR3 nucleotides read TGCGCCAGCAGCGCGACTAGCGCCCGCACAGATACGCAGTATTTT. Encoded protein: CASSATSARTDTQYF.

This clonotype appeared many times. V and J are TRBV6-5 and TRBJ2-1, with 10 bases matching TRBD2. Losses at the gene ends were 2 bases for V and 0 bases for J; bases not matched to a gene: 4. Germline loops: CDR1 MNHEY, CDR2 SVGAGI. The length of the CDR3 is 17 residues. The CDR3 sequence: CASSYIAGGTSYNEQFF. CDR3 DNA sequence: TGTGCCAGCAGTTACATAGCGGGAGGTACCTCCTACAATGAGCAGTTCTTC.

The chain uses TRBV9 and TRBJ2-1; TRBD2 aligns across 8 bases. Germline trimming cut 0 bases from V and 7 bases from J; bases unmatched to any gene: 6. The CDR3 sequence is 15 residues long. Germline CDR1 and CDR2: SGDLS and YYNGEE. CDR3 in amino acids: CASSVAGGPVNEQFF. The DNA for the CDR3 is TGTGCCAGCAGCGTAGCGGGAGGGCCGGTGAATGAGCAGTTCTTC.

This clonotype was picked up a small number of times. The chain carries TRBV6-1 and TRBJ1-2; no definite D call. The CDR3 has 13 amino acids. Trimming removed 6 bases at V and 4 bases at J, with 12 bases between. Per germline, CDR1 MNHNS and CDR2 SASEGT. CDR3: CASRKTGGYGYTF. CDR3 DNA sequence: TGTGCCAGCAGAAAAACGGGCGGCTATGGCTACACCTTC.

This chain uses TRBV5-1 with TRBJ2-5; TRBD2 might be the D (5 bases). Between the trimmed V and J ends, which lost 0 bases and 5 bases, there was a span of 17 bases. The CDR3 is 16 residues long. Per germline, CDR1 SGHRS and CDR2 YFSETQ. The chain's CDR3 is CASSLGDRGFEETQYF. The CDR3 coding sequence is TGCGCCAGCAGCTTGGGAGACCGAGGGTTCGAGGAGACCCAGTACTTC.